A single T cell receptor beta chain is shown here with its context. This table comes from immunoSEQ multiplex PCR, and its TCRdb copy is limited to in-frame clones, with some not included. The data show more than 140,000 clones, about 79% seen once. The data derive from a study of blood T cell repertoires in COVID-19. CDR1 and CDR2 (germline): MNHEY, SMNVEV (reference sequence). The length of the CDR3 is 15 residues. V shed 6 bases, J shed 4 bases, and the junction held 4 bases outside the gene matches. The V gene is TRBV27, the J gene TRBJ2-1, with 12 nucleotides matching TRBD2. The TCR originated in a woman between 50 and 59 years old in a cohort sampled during active or convalescent COVID-19. What was sequenced was peripheral blood. The DNA of the CDR3 is TGTGCCAGCAGCGAGGGACTAGCGGGTTACAATGAGCAGTTCTTC. It specifies CASSEGLAGYNEQFF.